Ten or more counts support the clone carrying this T cell receptor (beta chain). What it binds is not known. This sample stems from a study of naive and memory T cell subsets. Two oligonucleotides, mixed equimolar, formed the beta constant-region primer covering TRBC1 and TRBC2. From the UMI-ligation and nested PCR reads, TCRdb called clonotypes with MiXCR, one entry per CDR3 protein. The table lists approximately 82,000 distinct CDR3 sequences, 7% to 8% of them singletons. Study observations and caveats: Findings for naive and memory subsets could not be checked against ground truth. The power law exponent of TCR abundance differed between naive and memory cells. A clonotype means one alpha or beta sequence, not an alpha/beta pair.

Trimming stripped 5 bases from V and 2 bases from J, with 2 bases between. The CDR3 consists of 11 residues. Germline CDR1 SEHNR, CDR2 FQNEAQ (reference sequence). After the first PCR, alpha and beta chain libraries were processed separately. This receptor was identified in a human donor in good health. V usage is TRBV7-9 and J usage is TRBJ2-3; D uncertain. Source material: central memory CD4+ T cells from blood. The CDR3 region has the DNA TGTGCCAGCAGCATCACAGATACGCAGTATTTT. This gives the protein CASSITDTQYF. Full variable domain (missing parts from reference TRBV7-9 and TRBJ2-3): DTGVSQNPRHKITKRGQNVTFRCDPISEHNRLYWYRQTLGQGPEFLTYFQNEAQLEKSRLLSDRFSAERPKGSFSTLEIQRTEQGDSAMYLCASSITDTQYFGPGTRLTVL.